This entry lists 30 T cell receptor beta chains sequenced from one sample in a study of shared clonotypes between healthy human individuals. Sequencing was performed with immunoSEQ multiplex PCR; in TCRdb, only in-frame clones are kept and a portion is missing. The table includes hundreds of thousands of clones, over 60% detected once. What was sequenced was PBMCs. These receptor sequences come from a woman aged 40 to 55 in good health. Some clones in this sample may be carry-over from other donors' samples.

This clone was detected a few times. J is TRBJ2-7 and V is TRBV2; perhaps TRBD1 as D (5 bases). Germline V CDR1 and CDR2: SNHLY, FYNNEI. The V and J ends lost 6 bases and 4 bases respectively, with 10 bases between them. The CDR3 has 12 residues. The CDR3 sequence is CASRAGPYEQYF. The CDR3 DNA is TGTGCCAGCAGGGCAGGGCCGTACGAGCAGTACTTC.

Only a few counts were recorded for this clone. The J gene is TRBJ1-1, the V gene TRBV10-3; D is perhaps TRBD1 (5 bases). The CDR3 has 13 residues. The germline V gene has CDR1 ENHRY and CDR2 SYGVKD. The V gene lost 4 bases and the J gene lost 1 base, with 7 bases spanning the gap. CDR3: CAISAQENTEAFF. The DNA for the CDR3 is TGTGCCATCAGTGCACAGGAGAACACTGAAGCTTTCTTT.

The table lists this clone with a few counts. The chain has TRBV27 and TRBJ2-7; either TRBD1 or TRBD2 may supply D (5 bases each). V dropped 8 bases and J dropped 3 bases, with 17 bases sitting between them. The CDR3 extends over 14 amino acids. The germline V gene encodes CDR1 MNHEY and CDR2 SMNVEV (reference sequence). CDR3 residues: CASAQAGTIYEQYF. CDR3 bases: TGTGCCAGCGCCCAAGCCGGGACCATCTACGAGCAGTACTTC.

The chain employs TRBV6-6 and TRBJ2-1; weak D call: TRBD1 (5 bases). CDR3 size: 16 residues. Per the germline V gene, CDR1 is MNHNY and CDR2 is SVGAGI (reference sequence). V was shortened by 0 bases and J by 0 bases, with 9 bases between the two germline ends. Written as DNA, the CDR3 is TGTGCCAGCAGTTACTCGCCAGGGCGCTCCTACAATGAGCAGTTCTTC. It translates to CASSYSPGRSYNEQFF.

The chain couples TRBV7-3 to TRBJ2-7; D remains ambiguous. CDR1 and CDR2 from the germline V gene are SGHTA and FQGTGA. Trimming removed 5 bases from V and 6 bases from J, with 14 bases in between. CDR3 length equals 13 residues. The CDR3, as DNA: TGTGCCAGCAGCCTCGACCGGCTTGGCGAGCAGTACTTC. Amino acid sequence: CASSLDRLGEQYF. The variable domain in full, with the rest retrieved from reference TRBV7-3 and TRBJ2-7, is GAGVSQTPSNKVTEKGKYVELRCDPISGHTALYWYRQSLGQGPEFLIYFQGTGAADDSGLPNDRFFAVRPEGSVSTLKIQRTERGDSAVYLCASSLDRLGEQYFGPGTRLTVT.

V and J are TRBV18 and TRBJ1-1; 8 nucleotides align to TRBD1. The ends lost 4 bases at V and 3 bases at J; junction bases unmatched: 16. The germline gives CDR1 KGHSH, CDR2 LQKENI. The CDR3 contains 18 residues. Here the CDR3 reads CASSQNGPGGAGDTEAFF. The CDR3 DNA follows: TGTGCCAGCTCACAAAATGGGCCAGGGGGCGCGGGGGACACTGAAGCTTTCTTT.

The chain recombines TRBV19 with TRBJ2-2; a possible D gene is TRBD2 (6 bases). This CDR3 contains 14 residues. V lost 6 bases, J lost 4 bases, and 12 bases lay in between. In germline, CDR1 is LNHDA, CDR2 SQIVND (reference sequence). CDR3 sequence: CASRPRGSTGELFF. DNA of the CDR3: TGTGCCAGTAGGCCACGGGGGAGCACCGGGGAGCTGTTTTTT.

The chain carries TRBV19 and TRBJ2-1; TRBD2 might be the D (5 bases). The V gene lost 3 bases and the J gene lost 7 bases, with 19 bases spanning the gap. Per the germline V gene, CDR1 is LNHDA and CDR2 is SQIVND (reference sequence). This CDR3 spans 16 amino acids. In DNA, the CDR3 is TGTGCCAGTAGTATCGCCGGGAATGGTGGCATGAATGAGCAGTTCTTC. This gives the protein CASSIAGNGGMNEQFF.

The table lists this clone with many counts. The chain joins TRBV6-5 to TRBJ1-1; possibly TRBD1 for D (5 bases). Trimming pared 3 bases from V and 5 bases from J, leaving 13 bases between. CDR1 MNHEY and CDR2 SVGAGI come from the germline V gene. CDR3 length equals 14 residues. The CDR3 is CASSYGGVDTEAFF. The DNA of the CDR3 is TGTGCCAGCAGTTATGGGGGGGTAGATACTGAAGCTTTCTTT.

The CDR3 loop is CASSLFMGELTYEQYF. The CDR3 DNA reads as TGTGCCAGCAGCTTATTTATGGGGGAGTTAACCTACGAGCAGTACTTC. V gene TRBV7-6 combines with J gene TRBJ2-7; D is tentatively TRBD1 or TRBD2 (5 bases each). The germline V gene has CDR1 SGHVS and CDR2 FNYEAQ. V lost 2 bases to trimming and J lost 2 bases, with 16 bases between them. The CDR3 length is 16 residues.

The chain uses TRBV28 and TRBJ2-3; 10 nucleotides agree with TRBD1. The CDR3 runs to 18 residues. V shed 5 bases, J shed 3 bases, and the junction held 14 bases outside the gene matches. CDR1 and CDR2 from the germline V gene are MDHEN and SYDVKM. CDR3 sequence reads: CASSPPGQGNSETDTQYF. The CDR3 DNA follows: TGTGCCAGCAGTCCACCGGGACAGGGGAATTCGGAAACAGATACGCAGTATTTT. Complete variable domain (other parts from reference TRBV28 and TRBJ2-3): DVKVTQSSRYLVKRTGEKVFLECVQDMDHENMFWYRQDPGLGLRLIYFSYDVKMKEKGDIPEGYSVSREKKERFSLILESASTNQTSMYLCASSPPGQGNSETDTQYFGPGTRLTVL.

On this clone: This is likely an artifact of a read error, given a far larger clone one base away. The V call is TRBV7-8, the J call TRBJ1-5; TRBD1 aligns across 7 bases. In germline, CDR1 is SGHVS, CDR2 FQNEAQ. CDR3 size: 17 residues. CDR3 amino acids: CASSLGTGGRFDQPLHF. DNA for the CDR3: TGTGCCAGCAGCTTAGGGACAGGCGGCAGATTTGATCAGCCCCTGCATTTT.

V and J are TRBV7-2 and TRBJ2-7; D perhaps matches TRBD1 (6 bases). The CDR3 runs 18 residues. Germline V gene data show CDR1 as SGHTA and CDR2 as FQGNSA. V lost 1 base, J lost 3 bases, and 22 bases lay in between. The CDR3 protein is CASSLGRQGRGYLYEQYF. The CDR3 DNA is TGTGCCAGCAGCTTAGGCCGCCAGGGAAGGGGGTACCTCTACGAGCAGTACTTC.

CDR3 region: CASSLTGGGNEQFF. CDR3 in DNA: TGCGCCAGCAGCCTTACAGGGGGAGGGAATGAGCAGTTCTTC. The chain uses TRBV10-2 and TRBJ2-1; D might be TRBD1 (8 bases). The CDR3 has 14 amino acids. CDR1 and CDR2 (germline): WSHSY, SAAADI. The germline V and J ends were trimmed by 6 bases and 7 bases, with 16 bases remaining between them.

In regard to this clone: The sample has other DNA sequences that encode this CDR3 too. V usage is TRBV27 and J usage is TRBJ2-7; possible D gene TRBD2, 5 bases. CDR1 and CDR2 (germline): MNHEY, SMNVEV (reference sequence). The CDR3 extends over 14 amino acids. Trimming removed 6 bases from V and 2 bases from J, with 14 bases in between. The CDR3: CASSLKDGTYEQYF. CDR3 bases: TGTGCCAGCAGCCTTAAGGACGGGACCTACGAGCAGTACTTC.

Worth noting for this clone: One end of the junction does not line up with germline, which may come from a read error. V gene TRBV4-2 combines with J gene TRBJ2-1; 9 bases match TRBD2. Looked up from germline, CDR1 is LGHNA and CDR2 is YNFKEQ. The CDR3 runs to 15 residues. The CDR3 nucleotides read TGTGCCAGCAGCCAAGGCGGGAGGGCCTATAATGAGCAGTTCTTC. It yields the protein CASSQGGRAYNEQFF.

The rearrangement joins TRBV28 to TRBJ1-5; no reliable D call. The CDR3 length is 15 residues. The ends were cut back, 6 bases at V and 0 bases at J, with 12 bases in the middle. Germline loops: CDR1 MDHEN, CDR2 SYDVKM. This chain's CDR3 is CASSFSDYSNQPQHF. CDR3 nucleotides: TGTGCCAGCAGCTTCTCGGATTATAGCAATCAGCCCCAGCATTTT.

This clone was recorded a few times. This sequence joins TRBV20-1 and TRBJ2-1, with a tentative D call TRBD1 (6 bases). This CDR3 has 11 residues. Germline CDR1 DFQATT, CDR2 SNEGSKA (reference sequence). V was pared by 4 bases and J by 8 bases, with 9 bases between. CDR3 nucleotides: TGCAGTGCTACCAGGGGTTATGAGCAGTTCTTC. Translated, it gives CSATRGYEQFF.

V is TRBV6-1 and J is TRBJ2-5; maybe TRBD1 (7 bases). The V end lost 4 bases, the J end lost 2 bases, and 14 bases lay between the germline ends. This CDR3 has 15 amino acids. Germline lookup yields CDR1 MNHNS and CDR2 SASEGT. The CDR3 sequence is CASSGRRGVQETQYF. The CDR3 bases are TGTGCCAGCAGTGGGCGCAGGGGGGTACAAGAGACCCAGTACTTC.

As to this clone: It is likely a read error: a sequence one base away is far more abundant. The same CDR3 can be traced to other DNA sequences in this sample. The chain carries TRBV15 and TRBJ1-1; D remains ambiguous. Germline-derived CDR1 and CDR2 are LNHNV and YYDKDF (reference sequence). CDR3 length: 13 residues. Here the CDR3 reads CAMSFTENTEAFF. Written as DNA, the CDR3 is TGTGCCATGTCTTTTACGGAGAACACTGAAGCCTTCTTT.

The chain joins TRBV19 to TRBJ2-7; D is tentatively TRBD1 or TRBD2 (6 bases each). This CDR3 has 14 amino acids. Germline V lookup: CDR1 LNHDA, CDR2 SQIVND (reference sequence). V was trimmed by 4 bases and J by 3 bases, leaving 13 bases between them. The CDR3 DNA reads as TGTGCCAGTAGTACCCGAGGGGGAGGCTACGAGCAGTACTTC. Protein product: CASSTRGGGYEQYF.

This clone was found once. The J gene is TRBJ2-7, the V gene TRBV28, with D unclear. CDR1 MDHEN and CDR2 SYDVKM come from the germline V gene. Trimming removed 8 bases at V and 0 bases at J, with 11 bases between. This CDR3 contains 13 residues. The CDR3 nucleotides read TGTGCCAGCGCGATTGGGATCTCCTACGAGCAGTACTTC. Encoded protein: CASAIGISYEQYF.

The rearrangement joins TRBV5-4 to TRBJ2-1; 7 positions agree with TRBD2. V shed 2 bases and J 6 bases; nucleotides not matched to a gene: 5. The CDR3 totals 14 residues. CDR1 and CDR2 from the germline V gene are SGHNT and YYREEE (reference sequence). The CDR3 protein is CASSFSGGVNEQFF. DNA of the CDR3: TGTGCCAGCAGCTTTTCGGGAGGCGTCAATGAGCAGTTCTTC.

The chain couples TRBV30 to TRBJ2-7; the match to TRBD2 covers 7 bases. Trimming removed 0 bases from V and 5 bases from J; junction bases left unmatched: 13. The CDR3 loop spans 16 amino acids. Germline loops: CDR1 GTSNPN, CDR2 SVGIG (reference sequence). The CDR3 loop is CAWSVAPLRSGDEQYF. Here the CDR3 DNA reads TGTGCCTGGAGTGTAGCCCCCCTACGGAGCGGGGACGAGCAGTACTTC.

CDR3 amino acids: CASSLWQGANEKLFF. The CDR3 DNA sequence: TGTGCCAGCAGCTTATGGCAGGGGGCGAACGAAAAACTGTTTTTT. This chain uses TRBV7-9 with TRBJ1-4, with 8 bases fitting TRBD1. There are 15 residues in the CDR3. J lost 8 bases, V lost 2 bases, and 7 bases had no gene match. Looked up from germline, CDR1 is SEHNR and CDR2 is FQNEAQ (reference sequence). Combining the CDR3 with reference TRBV7-9 and TRBJ1-4 gives the whole variable domain DTGVSQNPRHKITKRGQNVTFRCDPISEHNRLYWYRQTLGQGPEFLTYFQNEAQLEKSRLLSDRFSAERPKGSFSTLEIQRTEQGDSAMYLCASSLWQGANEKLFFGSGTQLSVL.

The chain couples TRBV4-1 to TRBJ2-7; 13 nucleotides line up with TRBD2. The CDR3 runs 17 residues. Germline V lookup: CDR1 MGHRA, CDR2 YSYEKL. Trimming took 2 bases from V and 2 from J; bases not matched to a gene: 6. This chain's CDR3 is CASSQHGTSGVTYEQYF. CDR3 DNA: TGCGCCAGCAGCCAACACGGGACTAGCGGGGTAACCTACGAGCAGTACTTC.

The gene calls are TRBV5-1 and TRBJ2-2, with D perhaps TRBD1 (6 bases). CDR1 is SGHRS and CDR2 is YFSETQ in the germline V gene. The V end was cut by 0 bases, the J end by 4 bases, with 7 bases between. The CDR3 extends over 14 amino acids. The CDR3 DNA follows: TGCGCCAGCAGCTTGGGGGGGCGCACCGGGGAGCTGTTTTTT. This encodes CASSLGGRTGELFF. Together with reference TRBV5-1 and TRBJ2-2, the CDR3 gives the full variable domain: KAGVTQTPRYLIKTRGQQVTLSCSPISGHRSVSWYQQTPGQGLQFLFEYFSETQRNKGNFPGRFSGRQFSNSRSEMNVSTLELGDSALYLCASSLGGRTGELFFGEGSRLTVL.

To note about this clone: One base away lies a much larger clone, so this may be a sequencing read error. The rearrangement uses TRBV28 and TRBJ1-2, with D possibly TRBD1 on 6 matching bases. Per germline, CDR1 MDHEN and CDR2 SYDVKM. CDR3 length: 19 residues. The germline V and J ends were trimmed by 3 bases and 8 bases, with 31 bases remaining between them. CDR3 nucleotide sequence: TGTGCCAGCAGTTTTAGGGGGTCTACCGGGGCAGGTAATCCCTCCGGCTACACCTTC. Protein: CASSFRGSTGAGNPSGYTF.

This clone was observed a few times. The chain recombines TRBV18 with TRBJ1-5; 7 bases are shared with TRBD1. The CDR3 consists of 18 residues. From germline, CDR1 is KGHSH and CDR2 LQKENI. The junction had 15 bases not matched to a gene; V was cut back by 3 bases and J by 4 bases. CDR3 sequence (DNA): TGTGCCAGCTCACCTCGGGACAGAGACCCCGCTGTGAATCAGCCCCAGCATTTT. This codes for CASSPRDRDPAVNQPQHF.

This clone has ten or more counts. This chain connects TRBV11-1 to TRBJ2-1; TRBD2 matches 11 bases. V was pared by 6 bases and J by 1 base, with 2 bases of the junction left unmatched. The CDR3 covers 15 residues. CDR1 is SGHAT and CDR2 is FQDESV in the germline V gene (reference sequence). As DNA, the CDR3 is TGTGCCAGCAGTCGGACTAGCGGGTCCTACAATGAGCAGTTCTTC. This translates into CASSRTSGSYNEQFF.